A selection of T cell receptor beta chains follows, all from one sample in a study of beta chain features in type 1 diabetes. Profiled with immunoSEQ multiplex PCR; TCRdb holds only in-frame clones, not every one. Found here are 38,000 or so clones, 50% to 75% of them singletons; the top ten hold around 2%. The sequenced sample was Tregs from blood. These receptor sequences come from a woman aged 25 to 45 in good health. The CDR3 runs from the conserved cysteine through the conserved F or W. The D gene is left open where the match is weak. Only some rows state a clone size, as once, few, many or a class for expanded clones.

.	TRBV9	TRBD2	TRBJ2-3	CASSVAPTSVRDTQYF	TGTGCCAGCAGCGTAGCCCCGACTAGCGTGAGAGATACGCAGTATTTT
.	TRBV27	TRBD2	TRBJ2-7	CASSFGTSGYEQYF	TGTGCCAGCAGTTTCGGGACTAGCGGCTACGAGCAGTACTTC
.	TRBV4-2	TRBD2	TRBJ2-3	CASSEYGTSGTDTQYF	TGTGCCAGCAGCGAATACGGGACTAGCGGCACAGATACGCAGTATTTT
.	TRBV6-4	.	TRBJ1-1	CASSQGWDTEAFF	TGTGCCAGCAGTCAGGGGTGGGACACTGAAGCTTTCTTT
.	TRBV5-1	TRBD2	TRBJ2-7	CASSRTGTSGVGSYEQYF	TGCGCCAGCAGCAGAACCGGGACTAGCGGAGTGGGCTCCTACGAGCAGTACTTC
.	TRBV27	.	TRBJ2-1	CASSPTPRSEFF	TGTGCCAGCAGCCCAACCCCTCGCTCGGAGTTCTTC
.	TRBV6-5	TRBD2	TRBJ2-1	CASKGLAGSSEQFF	TGTGCCAGCAAGGGACTAGCGGGGAGCAGTGAGCAGTTCTTC
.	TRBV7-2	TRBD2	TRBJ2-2	CASSSSGVTGELFF	TGTGCCAGCAGCTCCAGCGGGGTCACCGGGGAGCTGTTTTTT
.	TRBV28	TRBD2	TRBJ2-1	CASSSFGLAGHNEQFF	TGTGCCAGCAGTTCGTTTGGACTAGCGGGACACAATGAGCAGTTCTTC
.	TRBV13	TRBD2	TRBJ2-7	CASSLLAGGGYEQYF	TGTGCCAGCAGCTTGTTAGCGGGAGGAGGGTACGAGCAGTACTTC
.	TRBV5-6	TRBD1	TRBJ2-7	CASRSAGTGSTKQYF	TGTGCCAGCAGAAGTGCCGGGACAGGGTCTACGAAGCAGTACTTC
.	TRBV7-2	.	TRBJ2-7	CASSVDFTPVYEQYF	TGTGCCAGCAGCGTCGACTTTACACCGGTCTACGAGCAGTACTTC
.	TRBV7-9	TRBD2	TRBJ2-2	CASSRKTSGSTGELFF	TGTGCCAGCAGCCGTAAAACTAGCGGGAGCACCGGGGAGCTGTTTTTT
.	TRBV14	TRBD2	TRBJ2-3	CASSQDWGILGGGKTQYF	TGTGCCAGCAGCCAAGACTGGGGGATTCTCGGCGGGGGTAAGACGCAGTATTTT
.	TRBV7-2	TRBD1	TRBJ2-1	CASSKNPAGGRNEQFF	TGTGCCAGCAGCAAAAACCCGGCAGGGGGCAGGAATGAGCAGTTCTTC
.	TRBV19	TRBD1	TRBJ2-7	CASSQGAPPYEQYF	TGTGCCAGTTCTCAGGGGGCCCCACCCTACGAGCAGTACTTC
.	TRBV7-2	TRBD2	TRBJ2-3	CASSIRGTSLNTQYF	TGTGCCAGCAGCATCAGAGGGACTAGCCTCAATACGCAGTATTTT
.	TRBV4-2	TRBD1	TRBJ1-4	CASSQESGRGLDEKLFF	TGTGCCAGCAGCCAAGAAAGCGGCAGGGGGCTGGATGAAAAACTGTTTTTT
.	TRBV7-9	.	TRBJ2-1	CASSPGVRNEQFF	TGTGCCAGCTCCCCGGGAGTTAGGAATGAGCAGTTCTTC
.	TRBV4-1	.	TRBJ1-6	CASRLEAGINSPLHF	TGCGCCAGCAGACTAGAAGCGGGGATTAATTCACCCCTCCACTTT
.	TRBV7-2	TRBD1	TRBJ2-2	CASSSGQYGELFF	TGTGCCAGCAGCTCGGGACAGTACGGGGAGCTGTTTTTT
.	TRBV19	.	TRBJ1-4	CASSIPPGEAKLFF	TGTGCCAGTAGTATTCCCCCGGGGGAGGCAAAACTGTTTTTT
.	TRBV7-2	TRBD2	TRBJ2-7	CASSLEVRTSGSYEQYF	TGTGCCAGCAGCTTAGAGGTTCGGACTAGCGGGTCCTACGAGCAGTACTTC
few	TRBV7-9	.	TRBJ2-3	CASSLVRGTTDTQYF	TGTGCCAGCAGCTTAGTACGCGGGACCACAGATACGCAGTATTTT
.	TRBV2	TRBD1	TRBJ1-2	CASSVGTGGIGYTF	TGTGCCAGCAGTGTCGGGACAGGGGGCATCGGCTACACCTTC
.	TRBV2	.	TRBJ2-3	CASLGAPFSPTDTQYF	TGTGCCAGCCTTGGGGCTCCTTTTTCCCCCACAGATACGCAGTATTTT
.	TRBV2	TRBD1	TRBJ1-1	CASMSQGGTEAFF	TGTGCCAGCATGTCCCAGGGGGGCACTGAAGCTTTCTTT
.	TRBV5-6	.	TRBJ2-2	CASSLPGQLSSGELFF	TGTGCCAGCAGCCTGCCGGGACAACTCTCTAGCGGGGAGCTGTTTTTT
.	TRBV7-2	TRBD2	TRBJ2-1	CASSATSGAYNEQFF	TGTGCCAGCAGCGCCACTAGCGGGGCCTACAATGAGCAGTTCTTC
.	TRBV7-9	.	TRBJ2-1	CASSLRQNSYNEQFF	TGTGCCAGCAGCTTACGACAGAACTCCTACAATGAGCAGTTCTTC
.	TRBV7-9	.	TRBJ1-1	CASSFPRGPEAFF	TGTGCCAGCAGCTTTCCCAGGGGCCCTGAAGCTTTCTTT
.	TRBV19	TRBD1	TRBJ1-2	CASSPGTVGYYGYTF	TGTGCCAGTAGTCCTGGGACAGTCGGGTACTATGGCTACACCTTC
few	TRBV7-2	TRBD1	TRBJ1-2	CASSSGQGAFGYTF	TGTGCCAGCAGCAGCGGACAGGGGGCGTTTGGCTACACCTTC
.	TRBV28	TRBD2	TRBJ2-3	CASSFTSGSTDTQYF	TGTGCCAGCAGTTTTACTAGCGGTAGCACAGATACGCAGTATTTT
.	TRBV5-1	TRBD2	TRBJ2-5	CASSYGLAGGLETQYF	TGCGCCAGCAGCTATGGACTAGCGGGAGGGCTAGAGACCCAGTACTTC
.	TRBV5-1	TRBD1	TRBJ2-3	CASSLTTGASDTQYF	TGCGCCAGCAGCCTGACCACAGGGGCATCAGATACGCAGTATTTT
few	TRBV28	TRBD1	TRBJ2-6	CASSPGQGPLSGANVLTF	TGTGCCAGCAGCCCCGGACAGGGCCCTCTCTCTGGGGCCAACGTCCTGACTTTC
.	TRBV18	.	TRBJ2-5	CASSPPAAQTETQYF	TGTGCCAGCTCACCACCGGCAGCGCAGACAGAGACCCAGTACTTC
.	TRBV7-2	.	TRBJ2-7	CASSFQTGSEQYF	TGTGCCAGCAGCTTTCAAACAGGGTCCGAGCAGTACTTC
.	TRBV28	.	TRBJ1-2	CASSPPGVRGYTF	TGTGCCAGCAGTCCCCCCGGGGTACGTGGCTACACCTTC
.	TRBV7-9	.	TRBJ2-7	CASSLGTIYEQYF	TGTGCCAGCAGCCTCGGGACAATCTACGAGCAGTACTTC
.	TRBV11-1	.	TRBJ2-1	CASSSYYSYNEQFF	TGTGCCAGCAGCTCCTACTACTCCTACAATGAGCAGTTCTTC
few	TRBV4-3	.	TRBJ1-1	CASSQVRTQNTEAFF	TGCGCCAGCAGCCAGGTCAGGACACAGAACACTGAAGCTTTCTTT
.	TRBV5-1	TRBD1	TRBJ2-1	CASSSGTGKYNEQFF	TGCGCCAGCAGCTCGGGGACAGGGAAGTACAATGAGCAGTTCTTC
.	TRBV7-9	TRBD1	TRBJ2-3	CASSVGQGVDTQYF	TGTGCCAGCAGCGTTGGACAGGGGGTAGATACGCAGTATTTT
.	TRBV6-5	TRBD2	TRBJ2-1	CASTAASLAGEFF	TGTGCCAGCACAGCCGCTTCCCTAGCGGGAGAGTTCTTC
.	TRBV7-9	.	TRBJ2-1	CASSFDTGSEQFF	TGTGCCAGCAGCTTTGACACAGGGAGTGAGCAGTTCTTC
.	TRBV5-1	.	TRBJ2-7	CASSFSGQINEQYF	TGCGCCAGCAGCTTCTCGGGACAAATCAACGAGCAGTACTTC
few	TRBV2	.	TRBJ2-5	CASRRDSETQYF	TGTGCCAGCAGGAGGGATTCCGAGACCCAGTACTTC
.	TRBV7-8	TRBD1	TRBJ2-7	CASSQGGQGAWSYEQYF	TGTGCCAGCAGCCAGGGGGGACAGGGGGCTTGGTCCTACGAGCAGTACTTC
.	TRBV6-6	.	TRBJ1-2	CASSPRGGDHLYGYTF	TGTGCCAGCAGTCCCCGGGGGGGGGATCATTTGTATGGCTACACCTTC
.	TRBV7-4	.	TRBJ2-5	CASSLWDWRAEQETQYF	TGTGCCAGCAGCTTATGGGATTGGAGGGCAGAACAAGAGACCCAGTACTTC
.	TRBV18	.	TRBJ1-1	CASGAVNTEAFF	TGTGCCAGCGGGGCGGTGAACACTGAAGCTTTCTTT